This TCR beta chain stems from a study of lymphopenia after photon versus proton radiotherapy. This CDR3 is built from 16 residues. CDR1 is MDHEN, CDR2 SYDVKM, per germline. Trimming left V 6 bases short and J 1 base short, with 19 bases between. Measured with immunoSEQ multiplex PCR; TCRdb has only the in-frame clones, and not every one. The data contain 68,000 or so clones, around 90% of them singletons. The sequence came from a woman aged 70-85 years with pancreatic cancer. The chain combines TRBV28 with TRBJ2-7; perhaps TRBD2 as D (7 bases). Sequences were derived from peripheral blood, sampled from a patient treated with photon-based radiotherapy. As DNA, the CDR3 is TGTGCCAGCAGCCCCGGTGGGGGGGGGCGATCCTACGAGCAGTACTTC. Amino acids: CASSPGGGGRSYEQYF.